Following are 19 T cell receptor beta chains from one sample sequenced in a study of T cell changes during pregnancy in multiple sclerosis. Generated by immunoSEQ multiplex PCR, the TCRdb table keeps only in-frame clones and is missing some. The repertoire consists of roughly 61,000 clones, with approximately 94% occurring once and the leading ten covering over 2%. The sample consisted of CD8+ T cells from peripheral blood mononuclear cells, taken after pregnancy. The receptors stem from a female donor with multiple sclerosis, enrolled in a pregnancy study.

This chain connects TRBV5-6 to TRBJ2-2, with a tentative D call TRBD2 (6 bases). The CDR3 is 14 amino acids. Between the trimmed V and J ends, which lost 4 bases and 5 bases, there was a span of 12 bases. Germline-derived CDR1 and CDR2 are SGHDT and YYEEEE. CDR3 protein: CASSAGTSTGELFF. CDR3 nucleotides: TGTGCCAGCAGCGCCGGGACTTCGACCGGGGAGCTGTTTTTT.

The chain carries TRBV29-1 and TRBJ2-2; maybe TRBD2 (7 bases). V lost 4 bases, J lost 7 bases, and 16 bases lay in between. The CDR3 length is 14 residues. Germline V gene data show CDR1 as SQVTM and CDR2 as ANQGSEA. The CDR3 DNA is TGCAGCGTTGGAGGGGGGAGGGCCGACGGGGAGCTGTTTTTT. Translating it yields CSVGGGRADGELFF.

This chain links TRBV28 with TRBJ1-1, with D possibly being TRBD1 (6 bases). The CDR3 is made up of 14 amino acids. V dropped 0 bases and J dropped 2 bases, with 7 bases sitting between them. CDR1 and CDR2 from the germline V gene are MDHEN and SYDVKM. The DNA of the CDR3 is TGTGCCAGCAGTTTATGGGACAGCAACACTGAAGCTTTCTTT. This sequence encodes CASSLWDSNTEAFF.

V usage is TRBV9 and J usage is TRBJ2-7; 7 bases map to TRBD1. V dropped 0 bases and J dropped 4; count of bases not matched to a gene: 7. The CDR3 is 15 amino acids. Looked up from germline, CDR1 is SGDLS and CDR2 is YYNGEE. The CDR3 DNA reads TGTGCCAGCAGCGTAGCGGCAGGGGGTGTATACGAGCAGTACTTC. This translates into CASSVAAGGVYEQYF.

This clone has a handful of counts. This chain uses TRBV30 with TRBJ1-1, with D possibly matching TRBD1 (5 bases). CDR3 length equals 13 residues. V lost 4 bases and J 4 bases, leaving 13 bases between the germline ends. Germline V CDR1 and CDR2: GTSNPN, SVGIG (reference sequence). The CDR3 region is CAWIEGVGTEAFF. CDR3 coding DNA: TGTGCCTGGATCGAAGGGGTTGGCACTGAAGCTTTCTTT.

This sequence joins TRBV15 and TRBJ1-5, with D perhaps TRBD1 (5 bases). CDR3 length: 15 residues. Trimming took 4 bases from V and 0 from J, leaving 10 bases between them. The germline gives CDR1 LNHNV, CDR2 YYDKDF (reference sequence). In DNA form, the CDR3 reads TGTGCCACCAGCACGGGGGGGGATAGCAATCAGCCCCAGCATTTT. Its translation: CATSTGGDSNQPQHF.

The chain employs TRBV5-1 and TRBJ2-1; tentative D call: TRBD1 (6 bases). V dropped 4 bases and J dropped 5 bases, with 22 bases sitting between them. Germline loops: CDR1 SGHRS, CDR2 YFSETQ. The CDR3 extends over 17 amino acids. CDR3 in amino acids: CASSKTYRATPDNEQFF. The CDR3 DNA reads TGCGCCAGCAGCAAAACGTACAGGGCCACTCCAGACAATGAGCAGTTCTTC.

The V call is TRBV6-1, the J call TRBJ1-1; the D gene is possibly TRBD1 (6 bases). The CDR3 has 14 amino acids. The V end lost 6 bases, the J end lost 4 bases, and 15 bases lay between the germline ends. CDR1 and CDR2 (germline): MNHNS, SASEGT. The CDR3 spells CASSTKTGITEAFF. CDR3 nucleotide sequence: TGTGCCAGCAGCACTAAAACAGGGATCACTGAAGCTTTCTTT.

The rearrangement uses TRBV5-4 and TRBJ2-6; D perhaps matches TRBD2 (5 bases). From germline, CDR1 is SGHNT and CDR2 YYREEE (reference sequence). The CDR3 is 16 residues long. The V end was cut by 4 bases, the J end by 2 bases, with 13 bases between. The CDR3 protein is CASSRAPGTGANVLTF. In DNA, the CDR3 is TGTGCCAGCAGCCGGGCCCCGGGAACTGGGGCCAACGTCCTGACTTTC.

The V and J genes are TRBV5-1 and TRBJ1-1; tentative D call: TRBD1 (6 bases). Trimming took 1 base from V and 7 from J, leaving 17 bases between them. This CDR3 spans 15 amino acids. Germline V gene data show CDR1 as SGHRS and CDR2 as YFSETQ. CDR3: CASSLWAGDGLEAFF. The CDR3 nucleotides read TGCGCCAGCAGCTTGTGGGCAGGGGATGGTCTTGAAGCTTTCTTT.

The gene calls are TRBV7-3 and TRBJ1-3, with a weak D call TRBD1 (5 bases). V was trimmed by 0 bases and J by 2 bases, leaving 8 bases between them. CDR1 and CDR2 from the germline V gene are SGHTA and FQGTGA. CDR3 length: 15 residues. CDR3 loop: CASSLTGGAGNTIYF. CDR3 DNA sequence: TGTGCCAGCAGCTTAACGGGGGGGGCTGGAAACACCATATATTTT.

J is TRBJ1-4 and V is TRBV5-1, with TRBD1 matching 7 bases. This CDR3 comprises 17 residues. Germline V gene lookup returns CDR1 SGHRS and CDR2 YFSETQ. The trim removed 0 bases at V and 3 bases at J, leaving 8 bases unmatched. CDR3 DNA sequence: TGCGCCAGCAGCTTGGATAGGGGGCCAGGTGCTAATGAAAAACTGTTTTTT. It translates to CASSLDRGPGANEKLFF.

The chain recombines TRBV13 with TRBJ2-7; 9 bases fit TRBD2. V lost 5 bases to trimming and J lost 5 bases; unmatched junction nucleotides: 13. CDR3 length: 16 amino acids. Germline loops: CDR1 PRHDT, CDR2 FYEKMQ (reference sequence). This chain's CDR3 is CASSLTRTSAINEQYF. The CDR3 DNA reads TGTGCCAGCAGCCTAACTAGGACTAGCGCGATCAACGAGCAGTACTTC.

The chain combines TRBV5-6 with TRBJ2-5; TRBD2 agrees at 12 bases. Trimming removed 1 base from V and 5 bases from J; junction bases left unmatched: 12. This CDR3 region has 18 residues. Germline assignment: CDR1 SGHDT and CDR2 YYEEEE. The CDR3 loop reads CASSLCLAGGPEAETQYF. The CDR3 DNA reads TGTGCCAGCAGCTTGTGTCTAGCGGGAGGGCCTGAGGCCGAGACCCAGTACTTC.

The chain recombines TRBV4-1 with TRBJ2-1; 9 nucleotides agree with TRBD1. V was clipped by 0 bases and J by 0 bases; unmatched bases: 3. Germline-derived CDR1 and CDR2 are MGHRA and YSYEKL. CDR3 length: 17 residues. The CDR3 DNA reads as TGCGCCAGCAGCCAAGATGTGGGACAGGGCTCCTACAATGAGCAGTTCTTC. It encodes CASSQDVGQGSYNEQFF.

The chain combines TRBV7-6 with TRBJ2-7; 11 bases align to TRBD1. The CDR3 totals 14 residues. Germline CDR1 reads SGHVS; CDR2 reads FNYEAQ. Trimming cost V 4 bases and J 3 bases; bases outside gene matches: 2. The CDR3 sequence: CASSSGTGGYEQYF. For the CDR3, the DNA is TGTGCCAGCAGCTCCGGGACAGGGGGCTACGAGCAGTACTTC.

J is TRBJ2-4 and V is TRBV15, with TRBD1 identical over 8 bases. From germline, CDR1 is LNHNV and CDR2 YYDKDF (reference sequence). The V and J ends lost 8 bases and 1 base, in that order; junction bases with no gene match: 10. CDR3 length equals 16 residues. CDR3 DNA: TGTGCCACCCGCAATGGGACAGGAAGCGCCAAAAACATTCAGTACTTC. It yields the protein CATRNGTGSAKNIQYF. Combining the CDR3 with reference TRBV15 and TRBJ2-4 gives the whole variable domain DAMVIQNPRYQVTQFGKPVTLSCSQTLNHNVMYWYQQKSSQAPKLLFHYYDKDFNNEADTPDNFQSRRPNTSFCFLDIRSPGLGDTAMYLCATRNGTGSAKNIQYFGAGTRLSVL.

The rearrangement joins TRBV27 to TRBJ1-1; perhaps TRBD1 as D (6 bases). This CDR3 region has 13 residues. Deletions cut 2 bases from V and 8 bases from J, with 12 bases between. CDR1 and CDR2 from the germline V gene are MNHEY and SMNVEV (reference sequence). CDR3 region: CASSLGRTVEAFF. In DNA, the CDR3 is TGTGCCAGCAGTTTAGGCCGGACAGTAGAAGCTTTCTTT.

The V call is TRBV19, the J call TRBJ2-1; D ambiguous. The CDR3 extends over 13 amino acids. Germline CDR1 reads LNHDA; CDR2 reads SQIVND (reference sequence). Trimming removed 1 base at V and 5 bases at J, with 6 bases between. CDR3 DNA: TGTGCCAGTAGTATAGCGGGTCACAATGAGCAGTTCTTC. It specifies CASSIAGHNEQFF.